This T cell receptor (beta chain) comes out of a study of identical twins. The study, taken as a whole, reports: Models predicted less out-of-frame TCR alpha sharing in monozygotic twins than was found. Twins showed weaker excess sharing in their beta out-of-frame sequences. Abundant beta clonotypes from cord blood had fewer insertions, unlike memory repertoires, which showed none. Instead of following the same donors, the conclusions were based on cross-sectional statistical analysis.

A remark on this clonotype: Its antigen is still unknown.

CDR1 SGHTA and CDR2 FQGNSA come from the germline V gene. Between the trimmed V and J ends, which lost 1 base and 2 bases, there was a span of 11 bases. CDR3 length equals 16 residues. MiXCR was run by TCRdb on the 5' RACE reads, yielding one entry per CDR3 protein. The profile shows about 690,000 distinct CDR3 sequences, around 6.1% of them singletons. V gene TRBV7-2 combines with J gene TRBJ2-2; tentative D call: TRBD1 (6 bases). The sequence came from a man aged 18 to 29 in good health. The specimen sequenced was naive T cells sorted from blood. The DNA of the CDR3 is TGTGCCAGCAGCTTAGTTGGCAGGGGTAACACCGGGGAGCTGTTTTTT. It translates to CASSLVGRGNTGELFF.